This is a list of T cell receptor beta chains from one sample in a study of T and B cells in COVID-19 patients. TCRdb fed the multiplex PCR reads into MiXCR, producing one record per CDR3 protein. The sample includes 1,000 to 1,500 distinct CDR3 sequences, about 30% seen only once; the top ten take 67%. Sequences were obtained from blood. These receptor sequences come from a human donor with active COVID-19. Both conserved end residues are part of each CDR3. The D gene is left open where the match is weak. Not every row has a clone size; where given, it reads once, few, many or a size class.

>TRBJ2-2|few|TRBV27|NA|15
TGTGCCAGCAGCCCCAACCGACTAGTTGCCGGGGAGCTGTTTTTT
CASSPNRLVAGELFF
>TRBJ2-7|NA|TRBV7-9|TRBD1|13
TGTGCCAGCAGCTTTGGGACAGGAAGGGAGCAGTACTTC
CASSFGTGREQYF
>TRBJ1-5|NA|TRBV6-5|NA|13
TGTGCCAGCAGTTACGTCGGGAATCAGCCCCAGCATTTT
CASSYVGNQPQHF
>TRBJ2-2|medium-sized|TRBV6-5|NA|14
TGTGCCAGCAAAATCGGGAACGGGGGCGGGGAGCTGTTTTTT
CASKIGNGGGELFF
>TRBJ2-2|medium-sized|TRBV19|NA|16
TGTGCCAGTAGTGCGTCCCGACACGGGGGTCCCGGGGAGCTGTTTTTT
CASSASRHGGPGELFF
>TRBJ2-6|medium-sized|TRBV6-5|NA|16
TGTGCCAGCAGGCGCCGACTGTCCTCTGGGGCCAACGTCCTGACTTTC
CASRRRLSSGANVLTF
>TRBJ2-7|NA|TRBV28|TRBD1|13
TGTGCCAGCAGACGACAGGGGGCCTACGAGCAGTACTTC
CASRRQGAYEQYF
>TRBJ2-1|NA|TRBV6-1|TRBD2|17
TGTGCCAGCAGTCCACTCCTAGGTAGCGGGACTTACAATGAGCAGTTCTTC
CASSPLLGSGTYNEQFF
>TRBJ2-1|NA|TRBV7-9|NA|16
TGTGCCAGCAGCTTGACCGGTGGCGGTGGGCAAGGTGAGCAGTTCTTC
CASSLTGGGGQGEQFF
>TRBJ1-1|NA|TRBV5-4|TRBD1|17
TGTGCCAGCAGCTTGACTCAGGGGGTAGGGGAGGACACTGAAGCTTTCTTT
CASSLTQGVGEDTEAFF
>TRBJ1-1|NA|TRBV5-3|TRBD1|18
TGCGCCAGCAGCTTGGCCGGTCGACAGGGGGGACGGAACACTGAAGCTTTCTTT
CASSLAGRQGGRNTEAFF
>TRBJ2-6|medium-sized|TRBV18|NA|16
TGTGCCAGCTCACCAAGAACAGGGCTAGGGGCCAACGTCCTGACTTTC
CASSPRTGLGANVLTF
>TRBJ2-7|few|TRBV6-2/TRBV6-3|TRBD2|14
TGTGCCAGCACCGTAGCGGGAGGGTCCTACGAGCAGTACTTC
CASTVAGGSYEQYF
>TRBJ1-1|NA|TRBV19|TRBD1|15
TGTGCCAGTAGTATAGAGGGACAGGGGAGGCCTGAAGCTTTCTTT
CASSIEGQGRPEAFF
>TRBJ2-2|medium-sized|TRBV6-5|NA|19
TGTGCCAGCAGTTCGCCCCGCGGGACAGCGGTTCAAGGGGCCGGGGAGCTGTTTTTT
CASSSPRGTAVQGAGELFF
>TRBJ2-1|large|TRBV19|TRBD2|16
TGTGCCAGTAGTCGCGCTCAAGCGGGGGGGCACAATGAGCAGTTCTTC
CASSRAQAGGHNEQFF
>TRBJ1-3|NA|TRBV7-9|NA|12
TGTGCCAGCAGCTTAACTGGAAACACCATATATTTT
CASSLTGNTIYF
>TRBJ2-1|medium-sized|TRBV19|TRBD2|16
TGTGCCAGTAGTTCCTCTAGCGGGAGCCCCGGGAATGAGCAGTTCTTC
CASSSSSGSPGNEQFF
>TRBJ1-1|NA|TRBV27|NA|15
TGTGCCAGCGCCCTTGGGACATACCAGAACACTGAAGCTTTCTTT
CASALGTYQNTEAFF
>TRBJ2-3|few|TRBV28|TRBD1|16
TGTGCCAGCAGTTTAGGTGGGACAGGGGTTTCAGATACGCAGTATTTT
CASSLGGTGVSDTQYF
>TRBJ2-2|few|TRBV11-2|NA|14
TGTGCCAGCAGCCGCGGGACCAGGAGCGGGGAGCTGTTTTTT
CASSRGTRSGELFF
>TRBJ2-3|medium-sized|TRBV5-6|NA|11
TGTGCCAGCAGCGGGGGCGATACGCAGTATTTT
CASSGGDTQYF
>TRBJ2-3|few|TRBV5-8|TRBD1|16
TGTGCCAGCAGCGTCGACAGGGGGCGCCTGACAGATACGCAGTATTTT
CASSVDRGRLTDTQYF
>TRBJ1-3|medium-sized|TRBV30|NA|13
TGTGCCTGGAGTGAGGGTATTCGAAACACCATATATTTT
CAWSEGIRNTIYF
>TRBJ2-2|few|TRBV6-2/TRBV6-3|NA|17
TGTGCCAGCAGCCACAGGGCTCCTCGTCTGAACACCGGGGAGCTGTTTTTT
CASSHRAPRLNTGELFF
>TRBJ1-2|NA|TRBV6-2/TRBV6-3|NA|13
TGTGCCAGCAGTTATAAGGGGGACTATGGCTACACCTTC
CASSYKGDYGYTF
>TRBJ1-5|NA|TRBV6-1|NA|15
TGTGCCAGCAGTGCGGGGGTTAGGGACAATCAGCCCCAGCATTTT
CASSAGVRDNQPQHF
>TRBJ1-2|NA|TRBV4-2|TRBD1|14
TGTGCCAGCAGCCCTACAGGGGGGCGAGATGGCTACACCTTC
CASSPTGGRDGYTF
>TRBJ2-3|NA|TRBV18|TRBD2|15
TGTGCCAGCTCACCAGTTCGCGGGGGTTTGGATACGCAGTATTTT
CASSPVRGGLDTQYF
>TRBJ1-3|few|TRBV6-2/TRBV6-3|NA|13
TGTGCCAGCACCCTTCGGATCGGAAACACCATATATTTT
CASTLRIGNTIYF
>TRBJ1-2|once|TRBV5-1|TRBD1|15
TGCGCCAGCAGCCGTCCTACAGGGGGGATCTATGGCTACACCTTC
CASSRPTGGIYGYTF
>TRBJ1-5|medium-sized|TRBV6-1|NA|14
TGTGCCAGCAGTGAAGCAGGAGGGGCTCAGCCCCAGCATTTT
CASSEAGGAQPQHF
>TRBJ1-1|NA|TRBV5-4|NA|13
TGTGCCAGCAGCCCTCAAAGGGGCGCTAAAGCTTTCTTT
CASSPQRGAKAFF
>TRBJ1-1|few|TRBV20-1|TRBD1|14
TGCAGTGCTAGAGAGGTGACAGGGATCGCTGAAGCTTTCTTT
CSAREVTGIAEAFF
>TRBJ2-2|medium-sized|TRBV27|NA|13
TGTGCCAGCAGTTTATGGGAATCCGGGGAGCTGTTTTTT
CASSLWESGELFF
>TRBJ2-1|medium-sized|TRBV10-3|NA|12
TGTGCCATCAGTGAGTCGGCCGGTGAGCAGTTCTTC
CAISESAGEQFF
>TRBJ2-1|hyperexpanded|TRBV15|NA|15
TGTGCCACCAGCAGAGATTGGGGCCAACAGGGTGAGCAGTTCTTC
CATSRDWGQQGEQFF
>TRBJ1-3|few|TRBV5-1|NA|14
TGCGCCAGCAGCAAGGGGACGACTGGAAACACCATATATTTT
CASSKGTTGNTIYF
>TRBJ2-2|NA|TRBV24-1|NA|12
TGTGCCACCAGTCGGGACACCGGGGAGCTGTTTTTT
CATSRDTGELFF
>TRBJ2-7|few|TRBV5-1|NA|15
TGCGCCAGCAGCTTGGCTGGGGGCGCAGAGTACGAGCAGTACTTC
CASSLAGGAEYEQYF
>TRBJ2-3|NA|TRBV24-1|NA|14
TGTGCCACCAGTGGGGGCATGGGTACAGATACGCAGTATTTT
CATSGGMGTDTQYF
>TRBJ2-1|few|TRBV24-1|NA|16
TGTGCCACCAGTGATTTGCAGGGGCTAGCCCAGAATGAGCAGTTCTTC
CATSDLQGLAQNEQFF
>TRBJ2-1|large|TRBV29-1|NA|14
TGCAGCATCAACTCCGGGACTCTCTACAATGAGCAGTTCTTC
CSINSGTLYNEQFF
>TRBJ1-3|medium-sized|TRBV5-5|NA|15
TGTGCCAGCAGCTTTGACAACTACTCTGGAAACACCATATATTTT
CASSFDNYSGNTIYF
>TRBJ1-2|NA|TRBV7-2|NA|15
TGTGCCAGCAGCTTAGCACCGCGGGCCGCGGGTGGCTACACCTTC
CASSLAPRAAGGYTF
>TRBJ2-7|few|TRBV27|TRBD2|16
TGTGCCAGCAGTTTAAGAGCTAGCGGGATTACCTACGAGCAGTACTTC
CASSLRASGITYEQYF
>TRBJ2-1|NA|TRBV5-1|TRBD2|15
TGCGCCAGCAGCCTTAGACCCGGGAGGGCCAATGAGCAGTTCTTC
CASSLRPGRANEQFF
>TRBJ2-1|few|TRBV4-3|TRBD2|16
TGCGCCAGCAGCCAAGATTATGGGGGGGCCTACAATGAGCAGTTCTTC
CASSQDYGGAYNEQFF
>TRBJ1-6|few|TRBV20-1|NA|14
TGCAGTGCTAGAGAGTGGCAGGATAATTCACCCCTCCACTTT
CSAREWQDNSPLHF
>TRBJ2-1|NA|TRBV5-1|NA|13
TGCGCCAGCAAGTTTGACTCCTACAATGAGCAGTTCTTC
CASKFDSYNEQFF
>TRBJ1-4|medium-sized|TRBV27|TRBD1|18
TGTGCCAGCAGCCTCCGAGGACAGGGGGCGCTGACTAATGAAAAACTGTTTTTT
CASSLRGQGALTNEKLFF
>TRBJ2-7|medium-sized|TRBV6-6|TRBD1|15
TGTGCCAGCAGTTCCCGACAGGGCCTTAGCCACGAGCAGTACTTC
CASSSRQGLSHEQYF
>TRBJ2-2|few|TRBV7-6|TRBD2|19
TGTGCCAGCAGCTTCGGACTAGCGGGTGAAGCTGGGGACACCGGGGAGCTGTTTTTT
CASSFGLAGEAGDTGELFF
>TRBJ2-1|NA|TRBV11-1|NA|14
TGTGCCAGCAGCTTACGCTACTCCTACAATGAGCAGTTCTTC
CASSLRYSYNEQFF